The text below deals with one T cell receptor beta chain. Its antigen is not known. A read error may produce the germline difference seen at one junction end. The data were taken from a study of tumor-infiltrating lymphocytes in primary liver carcinoma. Study findings and constraints: Tumor top-250-clone fraction significantly exceeded that of blood (p = 0.039).

Each 20-30 mg portion of unsorted bulk tissue served as the source for co-extraction of RNA and DNA. A primer in the constant region served to generate TCR beta cDNA from 500 to 600 ng of total RNA. Slightly modified ARM-PCR with three nested multiplex PCR rounds yielded TCR beta libraries. Amplification in the first two PCR rounds was performed using TRBV1-TRBV30 forward primers and a C-beta reverse primer for 9 to 11 cycles each. MiXCR, run by TCRdb on the multiplex PCR reads, gives a single entry per CDR3 protein. This sample has about 54,000 distinct CDR3 sequences, with around three quarters found just once. The CDR3 length is 14 residues. Germline V gives CDR1 MDHEN, CDR2 SYDVKM.

The sequencing sample was made of liver tumor tissue from sampling region 2. Specified subset: tumor region T2, inferior pole. This rearrangement joins TRBV28 to TRBJ2-7, with D tentatively TRBD2 (6 bases). The clonotype originates from a man in his forties with primary liver carcinoma and hepatitis B virus infection. As DNA, the CDR3 is TGTGCCAGCAGCTCTATAGCGGCCGCCTACGAGCAATACTTC. This sequence encodes CASSSIAAAYEQYF.